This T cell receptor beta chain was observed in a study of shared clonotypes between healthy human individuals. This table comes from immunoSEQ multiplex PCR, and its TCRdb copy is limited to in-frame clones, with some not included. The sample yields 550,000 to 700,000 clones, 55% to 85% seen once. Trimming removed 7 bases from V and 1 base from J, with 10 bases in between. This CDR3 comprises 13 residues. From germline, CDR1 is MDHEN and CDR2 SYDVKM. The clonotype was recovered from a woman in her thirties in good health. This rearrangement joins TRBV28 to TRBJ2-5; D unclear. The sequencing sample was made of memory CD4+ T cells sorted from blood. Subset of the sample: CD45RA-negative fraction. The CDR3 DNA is TGTGCCAGCAACCTCGCCAGCCAAGAGACCCAGTACTTC. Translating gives CASNLASQETQYF.